These 2 T cell receptor beta chains originate from one sample sequenced in a study of blood T cells in healthy people across ages. Combining a sample-barcoded 5' primer with a J-beta primer mix, a second PCR ran for about 6 to 11 cycles. From the 5' RACE reads, TCRdb called clonotypes with MiXCR, one entry per CDR3 protein. In the table there are 700,000 to 800,000 distinct CDR3 sequences, 35% to 45% of which are singletons. The sequencing sample was made of blood. These receptors originate from a woman aged 60 to 75 in good health.

The chain couples TRBV5-5 to TRBJ1-4; 7 positions match TRBD1. Looked up from germline, CDR1 is SGHKS and CDR2 is YYEKEE (reference sequence). The CDR3 extends over 15 amino acids. The V and J ends lost 4 bases and 2 bases, in that order; junction bases with no gene match: 5. CDR3 sequence (DNA): TGTGCCAGCAGCCTCCCGGGACAGACTAATGAAAAACTGTTTTTT. It specifies CASSLPGQTNEKLFF.

This clonotype was recorded a few times. The V call is TRBV20-1, the J call TRBJ1-2; D ambiguous. In germline, CDR1 is DFQATT, CDR2 SNEGSKA (reference sequence). This CDR3 region has 15 residues. Trimming removed 4 bases from V and 0 bases from J, with 15 bases in between. CDR3 in amino acids: CSANPSGSANYGYTF. CDR3 bases: TGCAGTGCTAACCCCTCCGGATCAGCTAACTATGGCTACACCTTC.